Following are 31 T cell receptor beta chains from one sample sequenced in a study of shared clonotypes between healthy human individuals. Libraries were prepared by immunoSEQ multiplex PCR; TCRdb keeps only in-frame clonotypes and omits some of them. The data contain around 2.1 million clones, under 95% of them singletons. Positive CCR7 selection of CD45RO-negative cells yielded the naive CD8 cells, and terminally differentiated effector memory CD45RA+ cells were excluded. Sequenced input: naive CD8+ T cells from PBMCs. The receptors shown here come from a man between 18 and 29 years old in good health. Some clones in this sample may be carry-over from other donors' samples.

The rearrangement joins TRBV27 to TRBJ2-7; no reliable D call. Trimming left V 2 bases short and J 9 bases short, with 20 bases between. This CDR3 region has 15 residues. Germline assignment: CDR1 MNHEY and CDR2 SMNVEV (reference sequence). The CDR3 is CASSLQSPLPSVQYF. In nucleotides, the CDR3 is TGTGCCAGCAGTTTACAATCCCCCTTACCTAGTGTGCAGTACTTC.

The gene calls are TRBV2 and TRBJ2-3; D perhaps matches TRBD2 (6 bases). This CDR3 has 16 residues. CDR1 and CDR2 (germline): SNHLY, FYNNEI. V was trimmed by 3 bases and J by 0 bases, leaving 13 bases between them. In DNA form, the CDR3 reads TGTGCCAGCAGTGAGGCCCTAGCGACTAGCACAGATACGCAGTATTTT. Its translation is CASSEALATSTDTQYF.

The V gene is TRBV28, the J gene TRBJ1-5, with D possibly matching TRBD1 (6 bases). Deletions cut 5 bases from V and 2 bases from J, with 19 bases between. CDR1 is MDHEN and CDR2 is SYDVKM in the germline V gene. The CDR3 has 17 amino acids. CDR3 residues: CASSPRGLRPGNQPQHF. In DNA form, the CDR3 reads TGTGCCAGCAGTCCCAGGGGCCTGAGGCCAGGCAATCAGCCCCAGCATTTT.

As regards this clone: Other DNA sequences in this sample translate to the same CDR3. J is TRBJ2-5 and V is TRBV7-3; D possibly matches TRBD1 or TRBD2 (5 bases each). The CDR3 spans 13 residues. In germline, CDR1 is SGHTA, CDR2 FQGTGA. Trimming shortened V by 1 base and J by 4 bases, and 7 bases separated the two germline ends. The CDR3 DNA sequence: TGTGCCAGCAGCTTAAATGGGGGAGAGACCCAGTACTTC. Protein: CASSLNGGETQYF.

V and J are TRBV19 and TRBJ2-1; no clear D gene. The CDR3 contains 15 residues. V lost 6 bases and J lost 1, with 13 bases in between. Germline CDR1 reads LNHDA; CDR2 reads SQIVND (reference sequence). CDR3 sequence: CASSQFFNSYNEQFF. CDR3 DNA sequence: TGTGCCAGTAGCCAGTTTTTCAATTCCTACAATGAGCAGTTCTTC.

About this clone: The same CDR3 is also encoded by other DNA sequences in this sample. CDR3 residues: CASSQDPAGNTIYF. The CDR3 DNA follows: TGCGCCAGCAGCCAAGATCCGGCTGGAAACACCATATATTTT. This chain joins TRBV4-1 and TRBJ1-3; D is unresolved. Germline V gene data show CDR1 as MGHRA and CDR2 as YSYEKL. The CDR3 has 14 residues. Trimming took 0 bases from V and 2 from J, leaving 5 bases between them.

J is TRBJ2-5 and V is TRBV27; tentative D call: TRBD1 (6 bases). Germline CDR1 is MNHEY and CDR2 is SMNVEV (reference sequence). CDR3 length: 13 residues. V was clipped by 10 bases and J by 5 bases, with 17 bases between them. CDR3 region: CATYRAPSETQYF. In DNA form, the CDR3 reads TGTGCCACCTACAGGGCCCCCAGCGAGACCCAGTACTTC.

Turning to this clone: Other DNA sequences in this specimen translate into the identical CDR3. The chain couples TRBV29-1 to TRBJ2-7; TRBD1 matches at 8 bases. Trimming at V came to 7 bases and at J to 4 bases, leaving 3 bases not matched to a gene. CDR1 and CDR2 (germline): SQVTM, ANQGSEA. The CDR3 spans 11 residues. CDR3 in DNA: TGCAGCGGCCGACAGGGGTACGAGCAGTACTTC. Amino acid sequence: CSGRQGYEQYF.

This clone was seen once. The chain has TRBV11-2 and TRBJ1-5, with D uncertain. The V and J ends lost 0 bases and 6 bases respectively, with 15 bases between them. The CDR3 sequence is 16 residues long. Germline CDR1 reads SGHAT; CDR2 reads FQNNGV. The CDR3 region is CASSLDGEWAGQPQHF. CDR3 sequence (DNA): TGTGCCAGCAGCTTAGACGGTGAGTGGGCAGGTCAGCCCCAGCATTTT.

The rearrangement uses TRBV11-2 and TRBJ1-4, with D perhaps TRBD1 (5 bases). The germline V gene has CDR1 SGHAT and CDR2 FQNNGV. The CDR3 runs to 13 residues. Trimming stripped 3 bases from V and 12 bases from J, with 14 bases between. CDR3 DNA: TGTGCCAGCAGCTTGGGGAGGGGCCCGGAACTGTTTTTT. Translated, it gives CASSLGRGPELFF.

The chain links TRBV7-9 to TRBJ2-3; possible D gene TRBD1, 6 bases. Germline lookup yields CDR1 SEHNR and CDR2 FQNEAQ (reference sequence). Trimming removed 1 base at V and 5 bases at J, with 10 bases between. The CDR3 is 14 amino acids. DNA of the CDR3: TGTGCCAGCAGCTTAGAGGTGACAGGAGATACGCAGTATTTT. Residues: CASSLEVTGDTQYF.

The chain couples TRBV5-6 to TRBJ2-3; D is uncertain. Germline CDR1 and CDR2: SGHDT and YYEEEE. Trimming shortened V by 1 base and J by 0 bases, and 9 bases separated the two germline ends. This CDR3 contains 15 residues. This chain's CDR3 is CASSLWPGSTDTQYF. For the CDR3, the DNA is TGTGCCAGCAGCTTGTGGCCGGGTAGCACAGATACGCAGTATTTT.

This chain links TRBV6-5 with TRBJ2-7; tentative D call: TRBD1 (6 bases). The germline V gene has CDR1 MNHEY and CDR2 SVGAGI. This CDR3 spans 16 amino acids. Trimming pared 0 bases from V and 3 bases from J, leaving 15 bases between. Written as DNA, the CDR3 is TGTGCCAGCAGTTACTCTTTGGGGGCGCGCTTCTACGAGCAGTACTTC. Translating it yields CASSYSLGARFYEQYF.

This chain links TRBV7-9 with TRBJ1-5; D ambiguous. Germline V lookup: CDR1 SEHNR, CDR2 FQNEAQ (reference sequence). Between the trimmed V and J ends, which lost 9 bases and 0 bases, there was a span of 12 bases. This CDR3 comprises 14 residues. The CDR3 is CASAPGYSNQPQHF. In DNA, the CDR3 is TGTGCCAGTGCCCCAGGTTATAGCAATCAGCCCCAGCATTTT.

As regards this clone: Within the sample, other DNA sequences also encode this same CDR3. The chain is built from TRBV28 and TRBJ2-2; D gene unclear. Germline CDR1 MDHEN, CDR2 SYDVKM. The CDR3 is 14 amino acids. The V gene lost 3 bases and the J gene lost 3 bases, with 8 bases spanning the gap. CDR3 coding DNA: TGTGCCAGCAGTTTTGCAGGAGACACCGGGGAGCTGTTTTTT. Encoded protein: CASSFAGDTGELFF. Supplemented by reference TRBV28 and TRBJ2-2, the full variable domain reads DVKVTQSSRYLVKRTGEKVFLECVQDMDHENMFWYRQDPGLGLRLIYFSYDVKMKEKGDIPEGYSVSREKKERFSLILESASTNQTSMYLCASSFAGDTGELFFGEGSRLTVL.

The chain links TRBV7-9 to TRBJ1-1; D remains ambiguous. Germline lookup yields CDR1 SEHNR and CDR2 FQNEAQ (reference sequence). The ends were cut back, 3 bases at V and 4 bases at J, with 9 bases in the middle. The CDR3 spans 13 residues. Here the CDR3 DNA reads TGTGCCAGCAGCTTGCCGATAGCCACTGAAGCTTTCTTT. It specifies CASSLPIATEAFF.

The V call is TRBV5-8, the J call TRBJ2-7; 9 nucleotides match TRBD2. CDR1 is SGHTS, CDR2 YDEGEE, per germline. The CDR3 has 15 amino acids. V shed 0 bases, J shed 4 bases, and the junction held 5 bases outside the gene matches. The CDR3 reads CASSLVGLASYEQYF. The CDR3 bases are TGTGCCAGCAGCTTGGTAGGACTAGCGTCTTACGAGCAGTACTTC.

In the case of this clone: In the same sample, other DNA sequences code for this CDR3. CDR3 DNA: TGTGCCAGCAGTTCGGACAGGGTAGGAGAGACCCAGTACTTC. Amino acids: CASSSDRVGETQYF. The rearrangement joins TRBV28 to TRBJ2-5, with 8 nucleotides matching TRBD1. Germline V gene sequence: CDR1 MDHEN, CDR2 SYDVKM. CDR3 length equals 14 residues. Trimming at V came to 4 bases and at J to 4 bases, leaving 5 bases not matched to a gene.

The gene calls are TRBV7-9 and TRBJ2-5, with D possibly matching TRBD2 (5 bases). With 5 bases removed from V and 3 bases from J, the gap between germline ends came to 7 bases. CDR3 length equals 12 residues. The germline V gene has CDR1 SEHNR and CDR2 FQNEAQ (reference sequence). CDR3 nucleotides: TGTGCCAGCAGCGGAGGAGAAGAGACCCAGTACTTC. This sequence encodes CASSGGEETQYF.

The CDR3 DNA sequence: TGTGCCAGCAGCCCTGGGGCAGGCCCCTCCTACGAGCAGTACTTC. The encoded protein is CASSPGAGPSYEQYF. The chain has TRBV11-2 and TRBJ2-7; D may be TRBD1 (5 bases). The germline V gene has CDR1 SGHAT and CDR2 FQNNGV. The CDR3 is 15 residues long. Trimming cost V 5 bases and J 0 bases, with 14 bases left between them. Full variable domain (rest looked up from reference TRBV11-2 and TRBJ2-7): EAGVAQSPRYKIIEKRQSVAFWCNPISGHATLYWYQQILGQGPKLLIQFQNNGVVDDSQLPKDRFSAERLKGVDSTLKIQPAKLEDSAVYLCASSPGAGPSYEQYFGPGTRLTVT.

This CDR3 is CASSFSGGFHGELFF. CDR3 coding DNA: TGTGCCAGCAGCTTTTCGGGAGGGTTTCACGGGGAGCTGTTTTTT. The rearrangement uses TRBV7-9 and TRBJ2-2; 8 bases are a match to TRBD2. The J segment lost 7 bases and the V segment lost 3 bases, leaving 7 bases of the junction unmatched. Germline V lookup: CDR1 SEHNR, CDR2 FQNEAQ (reference sequence). CDR3 length: 15 amino acids.

The rearrangement links TRBV4-1 to TRBJ1-2; a weak D match, TRBD1 (5 bases). The V gene lost 0 bases and the J gene lost 4 bases, with 27 bases spanning the gap. The germline V gene has CDR1 MGHRA and CDR2 YSYEKL. The CDR3 contains 20 residues. The CDR3 region has the DNA TGCGCCAGCAGCCAAGATTTTATTTCCGGTGGGGGGAATGTCCCCTATGGCTACACCTTC. Translation gives CASSQDFISGGGNVPYGYTF.

The chain links TRBV5-1 to TRBJ2-1; D is undetermined. Germline-derived CDR1 and CDR2 are SGHRS and YFSETQ. This CDR3 has 17 amino acids. V was pared by 0 bases and J by 3 bases, with 16 bases between. CDR3 sequence: CASSLATRATFYNEQFF. In nucleotides, the CDR3 is TGCGCCAGCAGCTTGGCAACCCGGGCGACCTTCTACAATGAGCAGTTCTTC.

In regard to this clone: This same CDR3 is encoded by further DNA sequences in the sample. The chain has TRBV7-9 and TRBJ1-1; tentative D call: TRBD1 (6 bases). V lost 6 bases and J 1 base, leaving 9 bases between the germline ends. From germline, CDR1 is SEHNR and CDR2 FQNEAQ (reference sequence). The CDR3 consists of 13 residues. CDR3 nucleotide sequence: TGTGCCAGCAGTCAGGGGAGGAACACTGAAGCTTTCTTT. The encoded protein is CASSQGRNTEAFF.

Only one count was recorded for this clone. The chain is built from TRBV13 and TRBJ2-7; D possibly uses TRBD1 or TRBD2 (5 bases each). The V end was cut by 0 bases, the J end by 7 bases, with 13 bases between. The V gene's germline CDR1 is PRHDT and CDR2 FYEKMQ (reference sequence). This CDR3 has 14 amino acids. DNA of the CDR3: TGTGCCAGCAGCTTAGGCGGGACCAAGGGTGAGCAGTACTTC. Amino acid sequence: CASSLGGTKGEQYF.

The chain has TRBV12-2 and TRBJ2-2; the D call in the table, TRBD1, was not verified against the DNA. TRBV12-2 is given as a pseudogene. This CDR3 has 15 residues. The CDR3 spells CASRFKAGNTGELFF. The CDR3 nucleotides are TGTGCAAGTCGCTTTAAAGCAGGAAACACCGGGGAGCTGTTTTTT.

The chain joins TRBV14 to TRBJ1-4; D gene unclear. CDR1 and CDR2 from the germline V gene are SGHDN and FVKESK. V was cut by 5 bases and J by 8 bases, with 9 bases left in between. This CDR3 contains 12 residues. In DNA, the CDR3 is TGTGCCAGCAGCTACTCGAGAGAAAAACTGTTTTTT. It specifies CASSYSREKLFF.

V usage is TRBV30 and J usage is TRBJ2-7, with D unresolved. The CDR3 extends over 12 amino acids. Germline V CDR1 and CDR2: GTSNPN, SVGIG (reference sequence). Trimming shortened V by 2 bases and J by 4 bases, and 9 bases separated the two germline ends. The CDR3, as DNA: TGTGCCTGGAGTATGATCGAATACGAGCAGTACTTC. Its translation is CAWSMIEYEQYF.

The genes are TRBV4-1 and TRBJ2-1; D not certain. In germline, CDR1 is MGHRA, CDR2 YSYEKL. Trimming took 0 bases from V and 5 from J, leaving 20 bases between them. The CDR3 covers 18 residues. As DNA, the CDR3 is TGCGCCAGCAGCCAAGATCGATTTTTGCCAGAACGGGACAATGAGCAGTTCTTC. Translating it yields CASSQDRFLPERDNEQFF.

This chain links TRBV7-8 with TRBJ2-1, with 11 bases that match TRBD2. The CDR3 is made up of 17 amino acids. The V gene end was trimmed by 5 bases and the J gene end by 8 bases; junction bases not matched to a gene: 14. The germline V gene has CDR1 SGHVS and CDR2 FQNEAQ. CDR3 sequence: CASSQHLTSGKLDEQFF. CDR3 sequence (DNA): TGTGCCAGCAGCCAACACCTGACTAGCGGGAAGTTGGATGAGCAGTTCTTC.

For this clone: The sample carries other DNA sequences with the same CDR3. The rearrangement uses TRBV5-1 and TRBJ1-1; no firm D call. The V end was cut by 0 bases, the J end by 11 bases, with 14 bases between. Germline CDR1 reads SGHRS; CDR2 reads YFSETQ. The CDR3 spans 13 residues. In DNA, the CDR3 is TGCGCCAGCAGCTTGGAATGGAGAACCGAGGCTTTCTTT. This gives the protein CASSLEWRTEAFF. Full variable domain (outside the CDR3, taken from reference TRBV5-1 and TRBJ1-1): KAGVTQTPRYLIKTRGQQVTLSCSPISGHRSVSWYQQTPGQGLQFLFEYFSETQRNKGNFPGRFSGRQFSNSRSEMNVSTLELGDSALYLCASSLEWRTEAFFGQGTRLTVV.